This T cell receptor beta chain came from a study of blood T cell repertoires in COVID-19. Study information: The United States, Italy and Spain provided the acute and convalescent COVID-19 samples.

The data were produced by immunoSEQ multiplex PCR, yet TCRdb's version contains in-frame clones alone and is incomplete. The repertoire consists of some 320,000 clones, with about nine tenths occurring once and the leading ten covering roughly 5.3%. Enrolled through a virtual design, the participants were between roughly 18 and 90 years of age and came from fewer than 30 US areas. Cohort assignment relied on participant-reported clinical history. The study counted Cohort 3 donors as recovered given two negative PCRs, clearance, or symptom resolution. V lost 1 base, J lost 4 bases, and 8 bases stayed unmatched. Germline values: CDR1 LGHDT, CDR2 YNNKEL (reference sequence). The CDR3 is made up of 17 amino acids.

The chain employs TRBV3-1 (or the pseudogene TRBV3-2) and TRBJ2-3, with 10 positions matching TRBD2. Input material: PBMCs or T cells enriched from blood (not recorded which). The receptor's source is a man in his sixties who had recovered from COVID-19. CDR3 amino acids: CASSQGYPSGRADTQYF. In DNA form, the CDR3 reads TGTGCCAGCAGCCAAGGGTATCCTAGCGGGAGAGCAGATACGCAGTATTTT.